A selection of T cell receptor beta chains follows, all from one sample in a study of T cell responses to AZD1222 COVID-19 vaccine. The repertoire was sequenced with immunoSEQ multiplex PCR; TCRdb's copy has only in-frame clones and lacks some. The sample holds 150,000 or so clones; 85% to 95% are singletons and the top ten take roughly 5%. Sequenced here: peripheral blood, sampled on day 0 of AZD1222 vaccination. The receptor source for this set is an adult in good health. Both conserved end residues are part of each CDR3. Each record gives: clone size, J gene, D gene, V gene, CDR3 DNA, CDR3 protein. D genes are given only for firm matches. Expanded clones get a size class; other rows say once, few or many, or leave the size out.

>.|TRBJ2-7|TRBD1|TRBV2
TGTGCCAGCAGTTCCGCACAGGGGAACGAGCAGTACTTC
CASSSAQGNEQYF
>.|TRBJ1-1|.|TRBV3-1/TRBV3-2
TGTGCCAGCAGCCACTCCCCTGGGCGCACTGAAGCTTTCTTT
CASSHSPGRTEAFF
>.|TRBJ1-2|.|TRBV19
TGTGCCAGTTATCACGGGAGCTATGGCTACACCTTC
CASYHGSYGYTF
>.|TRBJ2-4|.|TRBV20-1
TGCAGTGCTAGAGAACAGGGAATGCAGTACTTC
CSAREQGMQYF
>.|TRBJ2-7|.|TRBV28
TGTGCCAGCAGTCAGACAGGTCTATCATCCTACGAGCAGTACTTC
CASSQTGLSSYEQYF
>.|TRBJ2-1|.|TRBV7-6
TGTGCCAGCAGCCCGGAGGACAACTCCTACAATGAGCAGTTCTTC
CASSPEDNSYNEQFF
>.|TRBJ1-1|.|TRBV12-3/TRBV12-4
TGTGCCAGCAGTTTAAGTTACACTGAAGCTTTCTTT
CASSLSYTEAFF
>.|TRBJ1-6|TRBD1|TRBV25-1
TGTGCCAGCAGTGCCAACGGACAGGCCTATAATTCACCCCTCCACTTT
CASSANGQAYNSPLHF
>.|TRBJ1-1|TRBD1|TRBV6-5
TGTGCCAGCAGCTCGGACAGGGACACTGAAGCTTTCTTT
CASSSDRDTEAFF
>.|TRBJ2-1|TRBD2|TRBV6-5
TGTGCCAGCAGTTACTCGATTCTAGCGGGAGGTGAGCAGTTCTTC
CASSYSILAGGEQFF
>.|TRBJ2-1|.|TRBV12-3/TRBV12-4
TGTGCCAGCAGTCCTCTCTACAATGAGCAGTTCTTC
CASSPLYNEQFF
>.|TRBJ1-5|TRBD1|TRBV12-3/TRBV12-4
TGTGCCAGCAGACAAACAGGGGCGCCCCAGCATTTT
CASRQTGAPQHF
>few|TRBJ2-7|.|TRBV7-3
TGTGCCAGCAGCTTAGGACTCGAATACGAGCAGTACTTC
CASSLGLEYEQYF
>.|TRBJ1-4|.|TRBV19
TGTGCCAGTAGTATACGGGGTGCAACTAATGAAAAACTGTTTTTT
CASSIRGATNEKLFF
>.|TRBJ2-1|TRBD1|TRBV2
TGTGCCAGCAGTGTCTCGACAGGGATTGAGCAGTTCTTC
CASSVSTGIEQFF
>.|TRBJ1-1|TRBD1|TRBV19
TGTGCCAGTATTGGGCAGGGGGTGGCCATGAACACTGAAGCTTTCTTT
CASIGQGVAMNTEAFF
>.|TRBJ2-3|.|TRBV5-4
TGTGCCAGCACCCAGGGGGGATCCACAGATACGCAGTATTTT
CASTQGGSTDTQYF
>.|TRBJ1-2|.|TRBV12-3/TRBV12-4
TGTGCCAGCAGTAGAATAGACACCTATGGCTACACCTTC
CASSRIDTYGYTF
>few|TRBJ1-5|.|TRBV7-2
TGTGCCAGCAGCTTACCCGGGTGGCGGGGTCAGCCCCAGCATTTT
CASSLPGWRGQPQHF
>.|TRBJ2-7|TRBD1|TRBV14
TGTGCCAGCAGCCAAGAGACAGGGCCCTACGAGCAGTACTTC
CASSQETGPYEQYF
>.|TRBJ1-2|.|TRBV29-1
TGCAGCGTTGATCAGGGGAGCTATGGCTACACCTTC
CSVDQGSYGYTF
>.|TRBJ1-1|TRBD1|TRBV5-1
TGCGCCAGCAGCTCCCTTACAGGGGCGGGAACTGAAGCTTTCTTT
CASSSLTGAGTEAFF
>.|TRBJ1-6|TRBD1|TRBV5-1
TGCGCCAGCCGACAGGGGAACAATTCACCCCTCCACTTT
CASRQGNNSPLHF
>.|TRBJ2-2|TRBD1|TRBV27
TGTGCCAGCAGTTTAAACAGGGGCGTCGGGGAGCTGTTTTTT
CASSLNRGVGELFF
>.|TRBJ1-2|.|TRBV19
TGTGCCAGTAGTTCAGGACAGCCTAACTATGGCTACACCTTC
CASSSGQPNYGYTF
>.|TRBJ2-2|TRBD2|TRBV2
TGTGCCAGCAGTGAAGGGCTAGCGGGACACACCGGGGAGCTGTTTTTT
CASSEGLAGHTGELFF